The clone carrying this T cell receptor (beta chain) was recorded at least ten times. Its antigen is not known. The data were obtained in a study of glioma-infiltrating T cells. Study results and caveats: Tissue-blood divergence was below expectation in non-neoplastic patients, above in gliomas.

The CDR3 is 17 amino acids. Germline CDR1 is SEHNR and CDR2 is FQNEAQ (reference sequence). The germline V and J ends were trimmed by 7 bases and 4 bases, with 24 bases remaining between them. The iRepertoire nested amplicon-rescue multiplex PCR amplified TCR alpha and beta CDR3s from RNA. Using its own MiXCR run on the multiplex PCR reads, TCRdb lists one record per CDR3 protein. The sample lists roughly 120,000 distinct CDR3 sequences; roughly 25% were seen once. The V call is TRBV7-9, the J call TRBJ2-3; no clear D gene. The sample taken for sequencing was glioma tissue, nonneoplastic brain tissue, or PBMCs (not recorded which). This receptor was identified in a human donor with low-grade glioma or glioblastoma, undergoing nonglioma brain surgery, or in good health (not recorded which). In DNA, the CDR3 is TGTGCCAGCACCTACTGGGGAAACCCTCGAGGCGCAGATACGCAGTATTTT. It is translated as CASTYWGNPRGADTQYF.